This is a list of T cell receptor beta chains from one sample in a study of blood T cell repertoires in COVID-19. Method: immunoSEQ multiplex PCR; TCRdb's copy keeps in-frame clones and lacks some. There are under 500,000 clones in the sample; roughly 85% occur only once, and roughly 2% lies in the top ten. The sample comprised PBMCs or T cells enriched from blood (not recorded which). These receptors all come from a woman younger than 35 with acute COVID-19. Both conserved end residues are part of each CDR3. Fields, in order: V gene, J gene, D gene, clone size, CDR3 protein, CDR3 DNA. The D gene is left open where the match is weak. The size entry is marked missing in some rows and otherwise reads once, few, many or a size class.

V gene: TRBV5-1
J gene: TRBJ1-1
D gene: TRBD1
clone size: few
CDR3 protein: CASSRQQGAITEAFF
CDR3 DNA: TGCGCCAGCAGCAGACAACAGGGGGCGATTACTGAAGCTTTCTTT

V gene: TRBV19
J gene: TRBJ1-1
D gene: -
clone size: -
CDR3 protein: CASSMTGTEAFF
CDR3 DNA: TGTGCCAGTAGTATGACAGGAACTGAAGCTTTCTTT

V gene: TRBV9
J gene: TRBJ1-2
D gene: -
clone size: -
CDR3 protein: CASSRDYGYTF
CDR3 DNA: TGTGCCAGCAGCCGGGACTATGGCTACACCTTC

V gene: TRBV2
J gene: TRBJ2-6
D gene: -
clone size: -
CDR3 protein: CASSDPGSGANVLTF
CDR3 DNA: TGTGCCAGCAGTGATCCGGGATCTGGGGCCAACGTCCTGACTTTC

V gene: TRBV5-4
J gene: TRBJ2-5
D gene: -
clone size: -
CDR3 protein: CASSLKGGYQETQYF
CDR3 DNA: TGTGCCAGCAGCTTGAAGGGGGGGTACCAAGAGACCCAGTACTTC

V gene: TRBV28
J gene: TRBJ1-3
D gene: -
clone size: -
CDR3 protein: CASSLLPGGGNTIYF
CDR3 DNA: TGTGCCAGCAGTTTATTGCCGGGGGGGGGAAACACCATATATTTT

V gene: TRBV6-5
J gene: TRBJ1-5
D gene: TRBD1
clone size: -
CDR3 protein: CASADRVSNQPQHF
CDR3 DNA: TGTGCCAGCGCCGACAGGGTGAGCAATCAGCCCCAGCATTTT

V gene: TRBV7-9
J gene: TRBJ2-2
D gene: TRBD1
clone size: -
CDR3 protein: CALPQEGQGNTGELFF
CDR3 DNA: TGTGCCCTACCCCAGGAGGGACAGGGAAACACCGGGGAGCTGTTTTTT

V gene: TRBV5-6
J gene: TRBJ1-2
D gene: -
clone size: -
CDR3 protein: CASSFLQLTYGYTF
CDR3 DNA: TGTGCCAGCAGCTTTTTACAGCTTACTTATGGCTACACCTTC

V gene: TRBV12-3/TRBV12-4
J gene: TRBJ2-7
D gene: -
clone size: few
CDR3 protein: CASSPGISYEQYF
CDR3 DNA: TGTGCCAGCAGTCCCGGGATTTCCTACGAGCAGTACTTC

V gene: TRBV13
J gene: TRBJ2-2
D gene: TRBD1
clone size: -
CDR3 protein: CASSSPGQGILGELFF
CDR3 DNA: TGTGCCAGCAGCTCGCCGGGACAGGGCATCCTCGGGGAGCTGTTTTTT

V gene: TRBV28
J gene: TRBJ1-5
D gene: -
clone size: -
CDR3 protein: CASTQWGGRSNQPQHF
CDR3 DNA: TGTGCCAGCACCCAATGGGGGGGCAGGAGCAATCAGCCCCAGCATTTT

V gene: TRBV7-3
J gene: TRBJ2-1
D gene: TRBD2
clone size: once
CDR3 protein: CASSQVAGGQYEQFF
CDR3 DNA: TGTGCCAGCAGCCAAGTAGCGGGGGGGCAATATGAGCAGTTCTTC

V gene: TRBV3-1/TRBV3-2
J gene: TRBJ1-4
D gene: TRBD1
clone size: -
CDR3 protein: CASSRQGSGDEKLFF
CDR3 DNA: TGTGCCAGCAGCCGACAGGGTTCAGGGGATGAAAAACTGTTTTTT

V gene: TRBV19
J gene: TRBJ1-1
D gene: -
clone size: -
CDR3 protein: CASRTHRGAFF
CDR3 DNA: TGTGCCAGTAGGACACATAGGGGAGCTTTCTTT

V gene: TRBV7-6
J gene: TRBJ2-1
D gene: TRBD2
clone size: -
CDR3 protein: CASSSQGLPYNEQFF
CDR3 DNA: TGTGCCAGCAGCTCCCAGGGACTACCATACAATGAGCAGTTCTTC

V gene: TRBV19
J gene: TRBJ2-7
D gene: -
clone size: -
CDR3 protein: CASSTQGVASYEQYF
CDR3 DNA: TGTGCCAGTAGTACCCAAGGGGTTGCCTCCTACGAGCAGTACTTC

V gene: TRBV6-1
J gene: TRBJ1-5
D gene: -
clone size: -
CDR3 protein: CASSEAAGSGNQPQHF
CDR3 DNA: TGTGCCAGCAGTGAAGCCGCGGGTTCGGGCAATCAGCCCCAGCATTTT

V gene: TRBV7-2
J gene: TRBJ2-7
D gene: TRBD1
clone size: -
CDR3 protein: CASSFPRQGTPYEQYF
CDR3 DNA: TGTGCCAGCAGCTTCCCCCGACAGGGAACCCCCTACGAGCAGTACTTC

V gene: TRBV19
J gene: TRBJ2-1
D gene: -
clone size: once
CDR3 protein: CASSIKRSSYNEQFF
CDR3 DNA: TGTGCCAGTAGTATCAAAAGGAGCTCCTACAATGAGCAGTTCTTC

V gene: TRBV7-2
J gene: TRBJ2-4
D gene: TRBD2
clone size: -
CDR3 protein: CASSLPGLAGSKYF
CDR3 DNA: TGTGCCAGCAGCTTACCCGGACTAGCGGGGTCTAAGTACTTC

V gene: TRBV11-2
J gene: TRBJ2-7
D gene: -
clone size: -
CDR3 protein: CASSSRQTHYEQYF
CDR3 DNA: TGTGCCAGCAGCTCAAGGCAGACACACTACGAGCAGTACTTC

V gene: TRBV30
J gene: TRBJ2-2
D gene: TRBD1
clone size: -
CDR3 protein: CAWSALTGGNTGELFF
CDR3 DNA: TGTGCCTGGAGTGCTTTGACAGGGGGCAACACCGGGGAGCTGTTTTTT

V gene: TRBV29-1
J gene: TRBJ1-2
D gene: -
clone size: -
CDR3 protein: CSVGAGEGYGYTF
CDR3 DNA: TGCAGCGTTGGTGCGGGAGAAGGCTATGGCTACACCTTC

V gene: TRBV4-3
J gene: TRBJ1-1
D gene: -
clone size: once
CDR3 protein: CASSQGLMTGEAFF
CDR3 DNA: TGCGCCAGCAGCCAAGGGTTAATGACAGGTGAAGCTTTCTTT

V gene: TRBV7-5
J gene: TRBJ1-1
D gene: -
clone size: -
CDR3 protein: CVRSLVIWEGDTEAFF
CDR3 DNA: TGTGTCAGAAGCTTAGTTATTTGGGAGGGAGACACTGAAGCTTTCTTT

V gene: TRBV7-8
J gene: TRBJ2-3
D gene: -
clone size: few
CDR3 protein: CASSPPRESTQYF
CDR3 DNA: TGTGCCAGCAGCCCTCCTCGGGAGAGTACGCAGTATTTT

V gene: TRBV7-2
J gene: TRBJ2-2
D gene: -
clone size: -
CDR3 protein: CASSLLFPAGPVTGELFF
CDR3 DNA: TGTGCCAGCAGCTTATTATTTCCGGCGGGCCCTGTCACCGGGGAGCTGTTTTTT

V gene: TRBV27
J gene: TRBJ1-2
D gene: TRBD1
clone size: -
CDR3 protein: CASSTGGTNYGYTF
CDR3 DNA: TGTGCCAGCAGTACAGGGGGTACTAACTATGGCTACACCTTC

V gene: TRBV24-1
J gene: TRBJ2-2
D gene: -
clone size: -
CDR3 protein: CATSGPTQINTGELFF
CDR3 DNA: TGTGCCACCAGTGGTCCAACCCAGATCAACACCGGGGAGCTGTTTTTT

V gene: TRBV10-3
J gene: TRBJ2-3
D gene: -
clone size: -
CDR3 protein: CAITSTGGTDTQYF
CDR3 DNA: TGTGCCATCACTAGCACGGGGGGCACAGATACGCAGTATTTT

V gene: TRBV18
J gene: TRBJ1-3
D gene: TRBD1
clone size: -
CDR3 protein: CASSLPGQLSGNTIYF
CDR3 DNA: TGTGCCAGCTCACTTCCGGGACAGTTATCTGGAAACACCATATATTTT

V gene: TRBV13
J gene: TRBJ1-6
D gene: -
clone size: few
CDR3 protein: CASSLAGGEWNSPLHF
CDR3 DNA: TGTGCCAGCAGCTTAGCGGGTGGTGAATGGAATTCACCCCTCCACTTT

V gene: TRBV2
J gene: TRBJ1-1
D gene: -
clone size: -
CDR3 protein: CASGIAMNTEAFF
CDR3 DNA: TGTGCCAGCGGCATAGCAATGAACACTGAAGCTTTCTTT

V gene: TRBV11-2
J gene: TRBJ2-3
D gene: -
clone size: -
CDR3 protein: CASSLDGAVTSTDTQYF
CDR3 DNA: TGTGCCAGCAGCCTCGATGGAGCGGTTACTAGCACAGATACGCAGTATTTT

V gene: TRBV9
J gene: TRBJ2-5
D gene: -
clone size: -
CDR3 protein: CASSVAPTDTLRETQYF
CDR3 DNA: TGTGCCAGCAGCGTAGCTCCGACAGATACCCTTCGAGAGACCCAGTACTTC

V gene: TRBV28
J gene: TRBJ1-1
D gene: -
clone size: -
CDR3 protein: CASSLRGAEAFF
CDR3 DNA: TGTGCCAGCAGTTTGCGGGGGGCTGAAGCTTTCTTT

V gene: TRBV15
J gene: TRBJ2-6
D gene: TRBD1
clone size: -
CDR3 protein: CATGKWDRTDSGANVLTF
CDR3 DNA: TGTGCCACCGGGAAGTGGGACAGGACGGACTCTGGGGCCAACGTCCTGACTTTC

V gene: TRBV21-1
J gene: TRBJ2-1
D gene: -
clone size: -
CDR3 protein: CASSKDSYSGQIYNEQFF
CDR3 DNA: TGTGCCAGCAGCAAAGATAGTTATTCGGGACAAATATACAATGAGCAGTTCTTC

V gene: TRBV18
J gene: TRBJ1-1
D gene: -
clone size: -
CDR3 protein: CASSPGGEGTEAFF
CDR3 DNA: TGTGCCAGCTCACCGGGGGGAGAAGGCACTGAAGCTTTCTTT

V gene: TRBV4-3
J gene: TRBJ1-5
D gene: TRBD1
clone size: -
CDR3 protein: CASSQDHRGGQGRDQPQHF
CDR3 DNA: TGCGCCAGCAGCCAAGACCACCGGGGCGGACAGGGTAGGGATCAGCCCCAGCATTTT

V gene: TRBV7-2
J gene: TRBJ2-3
D gene: TRBD2
clone size: -
CDR3 protein: CASSVAGVGTDTQYF
CDR3 DNA: TGTGCCAGCAGCGTAGCGGGAGTAGGTACAGATACGCAGTATTTT

V gene: TRBV7-2
J gene: TRBJ2-1
D gene: -
clone size: -
CDR3 protein: CASSLFVEASQFF
CDR3 DNA: TGTGCCAGCAGCTTATTCGTGGAGGCTAGCCAGTTCTTC

V gene: TRBV9
J gene: TRBJ1-2
D gene: -
clone size: -
CDR3 protein: CASSVAVNYGYTF
CDR3 DNA: TGTGCCAGCAGCGTAGCGGTTAACTATGGCTACACCTTC